A single T cell receptor (beta chain) is shown here with its context. The germline V gene has CDR1 PRHDT and CDR2 FYEKMQ (reference sequence). This CDR3 has 14 amino acids. V was pared by 1 base and J by 1 base, with 1 base of the junction left unmatched. The data are from a study of brain T cells in children with intractable seizures. Sequenced by immunoSEQ multiplex PCR; TCRdb stores in-frame clones only, minus some. The sample yields 70,000 to 85,000 clones, around nine tenths seen once. Here the sequenced sample was peripheral blood, taken at surgery. The V and J genes are TRBV13 and TRBJ2-7; 7 bases align to TRBD1. The TCR was taken from a girl aged 2-10 years with Rasmussen encephalitis and intractable seizures. The CDR3 reads CASSLEGQSYEQYF. The DNA for the CDR3 is TGTGCCAGCAGCTTAGAGGGACAGTCCTACGAGCAGTACTTC.